The 9 T cell receptor beta chains in this list originate from one sample, sequenced in a study of CD8+CD57+ T cells in acquired aplastic anemia. Profiling that covered TCR beta VDJ and CDR3 relied on genomic DNA as its template. Using its own MiXCR run on the reads, TCRdb lists one record per CDR3 protein. This table has around 170,000 distinct CDR3 sequences, roughly half appearing once. Patients selected for sequencing had displayed CD8+CD57+ cell expansion by flow cytometry. The sample was sorted CD4+, CD8+, or CD8+CD57+ T cells (not recorded which) from PBMCs. These receptors were taken from a human donor with aplastic anemia.

This clonotype is a singleton in its sample. Since no conserved phenylalanine or tryptophan closes the CDR3, a read error is the likely cause. This chain links TRBV24-1 with TRBJ2-3; TRBD1 matches at 10 bases. The J segment lost 4 bases and the V segment lost 4 bases, leaving 10 bases of the junction unmatched. Per the germline V gene, CDR1 is KGHDR and CDR2 is SFDVKD. The CDR3 sequence is 17 residues long. The CDR3 DNA is TGTGCCACCAGTGACCCCTCCGGGACAGGGGTCGCAGATACGCAGTATTCT. The encoded protein is CATSDPSGTGVADTQYS.

On this clonotype itself: The junction departs from the called germline gene at one end, perhaps through a read error. The V and J genes are TRBV7-2 and TRBJ1-1; 8 bases match TRBD1. From germline, CDR1 is SGHTA and CDR2 FQGNSA. The length of the CDR3 is 12 residues. Here the CDR3 DNA reads TGTGCCAGCAGGGACAGGGACACTGAAGCTCTCTTT. Amino acid sequence: CASRDRDTEALF.

This clonotype turned up a few times. CDR3 nucleotide sequence: TGTGCCAGCAGTTTCGGGACAGGGAGGGAGGACATTCAGTACTTC. It codes for CASSFGTGREDIQYF. This rearrangement joins TRBV12-3 or TRBV12-4 to TRBJ2-4; 9 bases agree with TRBD1. The CDR3 has 15 residues. V lost 3 bases and J lost 8; bases outside the gene matches: 8.

There are many counts of this clonotype. The chain employs TRBV7-8 and TRBJ1-1; the D gene is possibly TRBD1 (5 bases). From germline, CDR1 is SGHVS and CDR2 FQNEAQ. This CDR3 spans 16 amino acids. Between the trimmed V and J ends, which lost 4 bases and 0 bases, there was a span of 15 bases. The CDR3 nucleotides are TGTGCCAGCAGCTCCTACAGGTTCCCTATGAACACTGAAGCTTTCTTT. Translation gives CASSSYRFPMNTEAFF.

V usage is TRBV11-2 and J usage is TRBJ2-3, with unresolved D. The CDR3 consists of 15 residues. Between the trimmed V and J ends, which lost 7 bases and 0 bases, there was a span of 14 bases. Germline-derived CDR1 and CDR2 are SGHAT and FQNNGV. In DNA form, the CDR3 reads TGTGCCAGCAACTCATATGGACGAAGCACAGATACGCAGTATTTT. It codes for CASNSYGRSTDTQYF.

Notes on this clonotype: This may be a read error, as it is one base from a much larger clone. This chain uses TRBV6-5 with TRBJ2-1; TRBD1 is a possible D gene (5 bases). The CDR3 consists of 15 residues. Per the germline V gene, CDR1 is MNHEY and CDR2 is SVGAGI. This CDR3 is CASSYSTRATNGQFF. For the CDR3, the DNA is TGTGCCAGCAGTTACTCTACCAGGGCTACCAATGGGCAGTTCTTC.

This chain joins TRBV19 and TRBJ2-3; D possibly matches TRBD1 or TRBD2 (5 bases each). Germline loops: CDR1 LNHDA, CDR2 SQIVND (reference sequence). This CDR3 has 14 amino acids. The germline V and J ends were trimmed by 3 bases and 1 base, with 8 bases remaining between them. The CDR3 DNA sequence: TGTGCCAGTAGTATGGTGGGGGGCACAGATACGCAGTATTTT. Its protein product is CASSMVGGTDTQYF.

This clonotype was detected many times. The chain uses TRBV6-1 and TRBJ2-7; 10 bases agree with TRBD1. The V segment lost 6 bases and the J segment 1 base; nucleotides outside the gene matches: 6. The CDR3 length is 15 residues. CDR1 and CDR2 from the germline V gene are MNHNS and SASEGT. Here the CDR3 reads CASRTGDRGSYEQYV. CDR3 sequence (DNA): TGTGCCAGCAGAACAGGGGACAGGGGTTCCTACGAGCAGTACGTC.

The V and J genes are TRBV12-3 or TRBV12-4 and TRBJ1-1; perhaps TRBD1 as D (5 bases). The CDR3 contains 15 residues. V dropped 3 bases and J dropped 1 base, with 12 bases sitting between them. The CDR3 DNA follows: TGTGCCAGCAGTTTTCCTGGGGCAAGGAACACTGAAGCTTTCTTT. Its protein is CASSFPGARNTEAFF.